A selection of T cell receptor beta chains follows, all from one sample in a study of T cell changes during pregnancy in multiple sclerosis. Method: immunoSEQ multiplex PCR; TCRdb's copy keeps in-frame clones and lacks some. The sample holds under 85,000 clones, more than 90% seen once. Specimen: CD4+ T cells from peripheral blood mononuclear cells, collected before pregnancy. These TCRs come from a female donor with multiple sclerosis, enrolled in a pregnancy study. Each CDR3 is given with its conserved first and last residue. Fields, in order: clone size, V gene, CDR3 length, J gene, D gene, CDR3 DNA, CDR3 protein. The D gene is left open where the match is weak. Rows give clone size only sometimes, using once, few, many, or a class for an expanded clone.

abundance: -
v_gene: TRBV7-2
len: 15
j_gene: TRBJ2-1
d_gene: TRBD2
CDR3nt: TGTGCCAGCAGCTTAGAAGGGACTACCCTCAATGAGCAGTTCTTC
CDR3aa: CASSLEGTTLNEQFF

abundance: -
v_gene: TRBV30
len: 14
j_gene: TRBJ1-2
d_gene: -
CDR3nt: TGTGCCTGCCAACCGAAGGGGGGGGGTTGGGGCTACACCTTC
CDR3aa: CACQPKGGGWGYTF

abundance: -
v_gene: TRBV4-1
len: 15
j_gene: TRBJ2-1
d_gene: TRBD2
CDR3nt: TGCGCCAGCAGCCCTACGGGACTAGCGGGAGCCGAGCAGTTCTTC
CDR3aa: CASSPTGLAGAEQFF

abundance: -
v_gene: TRBV5-1
len: 15
j_gene: TRBJ2-1
d_gene: -
CDR3nt: TGCGCCAGCAGCTTGGGGGGGCAACCCTACAATGAGCAGTTCTTC
CDR3aa: CASSLGGQPYNEQFF

abundance: -
v_gene: TRBV29-1
len: 12
j_gene: TRBJ2-7
d_gene: TRBD1
CDR3nt: TGCAGCGGGAGGACAGGATCCTACGAGCAGTACTTC
CDR3aa: CSGRTGSYEQYF

abundance: -
v_gene: TRBV19
len: 13
j_gene: TRBJ1-1
d_gene: -
CDR3nt: TGTGCCAGTTCAATTCAGATGAACACTGAAGCTTTCTTT
CDR3aa: CASSIQMNTEAFF

abundance: -
v_gene: TRBV18
len: 17
j_gene: TRBJ1-1
d_gene: -
CDR3nt: TGTGCCAGCTCACCGGCCCTCCGGGACACACTGAACACTGAAGCTTTCTTT
CDR3aa: CASSPALRDTLNTEAFF

abundance: -
v_gene: TRBV19
len: 16
j_gene: TRBJ2-1
d_gene: TRBD2
CDR3nt: TGTGCCAGTAGTATAGATCGGGCGGCGGGGGGTAATGAGCAGTTCTTC
CDR3aa: CASSIDRAAGGNEQFF

abundance: -
v_gene: TRBV5-1
len: 13
j_gene: TRBJ1-2
d_gene: -
CDR3nt: TGCGCCAGCAGCCAGGACAGACCCTCCGGCTACACCTTC
CDR3aa: CASSQDRPSGYTF

abundance: -
v_gene: TRBV10-2
len: 15
j_gene: TRBJ2-2
d_gene: TRBD1
CDR3nt: TGCGCCAGCGGGGGACAGGGCAGGATCTCCGGGGAGCTGTTTTTT
CDR3aa: CASGGQGRISGELFF

abundance: medium-sized
v_gene: TRBV19
len: 13
j_gene: TRBJ2-1
d_gene: -
CDR3nt: TGTGCCAGTAGCCTGTCCACTAGCAATGAGCAGTTCTTC
CDR3aa: CASSLSTSNEQFF

abundance: -
v_gene: TRBV6-1
len: 14
j_gene: TRBJ2-7
d_gene: -
CDR3nt: TGTGCCAGCAGTGAATTGCTAGCAGGCGGAGAGCAGTACTTC
CDR3aa: CASSELLAGGEQYF

abundance: -
v_gene: TRBV9
len: 14
j_gene: TRBJ1-5
d_gene: TRBD1
CDR3nt: TGTGCCAGCAGCTTCGGGACAGGGAATCAGCCCCAGCATTTT
CDR3aa: CASSFGTGNQPQHF

abundance: -
v_gene: TRBV10-3
len: 15
j_gene: TRBJ2-7
d_gene: -
CDR3nt: TGTGCCATCAGTTCTATGGGACAAGGGGCCCACGAGCAGTACTTC
CDR3aa: CAISSMGQGAHEQYF

abundance: once
v_gene: TRBV6-6
len: 13
j_gene: TRBJ2-5
d_gene: -
CDR3nt: TGTGCCAGCTCGGCGGACTTAAGAGAGACCCAGTACTTC
CDR3aa: CASSADLRETQYF

abundance: -
v_gene: TRBV21-1
len: 16
j_gene: TRBJ1-5
d_gene: -
CDR3nt: TGTGCCAGCAGCAAAAGGCCTGGGCCAAGCAATCAGCCCCAGCATTTT
CDR3aa: CASSKRPGPSNQPQHF

abundance: once
v_gene: TRBV28
len: 15
j_gene: TRBJ1-4
d_gene: -
CDR3nt: TGTGCCAGCAGTTTGATGACAGGCTCTTACGAAAAACTGTTTTTT
CDR3aa: CASSLMTGSYEKLFF

abundance: -
v_gene: TRBV5-4
len: 16
j_gene: TRBJ2-1
d_gene: TRBD2
CDR3nt: TGTGCCAGCAGACCGGGCGGGACTAGCGGGACTCATGAGCAGTTCTTC
CDR3aa: CASRPGGTSGTHEQFF

abundance: -
v_gene: TRBV27
len: 16
j_gene: TRBJ2-7
d_gene: -
CDR3nt: TGTGCCAGCAGTTTAATGGGAACAGGACCTATCTACGAGCAGTACTTC
CDR3aa: CASSLMGTGPIYEQYF